The clone carrying this T cell receptor (beta chain) was counted at least ten times. Other DNA sequences in this specimen translate into the identical CDR3. The Seattle patients joined while their infection was active and were tracked longitudinally afterward. The entry originates in a study of blood T cell repertoires in COVID-19. At the level of the study: Spain, Italy and the United States supplied samples that represented acute and convalescent COVID-19.

The V segment lost 0 bases and the J segment 4 bases; nucleotides outside the gene matches: 2. The CDR3 totals 14 residues. Germline CDR1 SGHDT, CDR2 YYEEEE. Original methodology: Nucleated cell counts were estimated from reference gene primer amplification. Clones were sequenced by immunoSEQ multiplex PCR, and TCRdb holds only the in-frame ones, with some missing. That table supplies the V and J calls and clone size; D and trimming were determined from the DNA. The sample holds about 330,000 clones, around 90% seen once. This TCR was sampled from a young man with COVID-19, enrolled during active disease. Sequenced input: peripheral blood. V and J are TRBV5-6 and TRBJ1-2; 8 nucleotides align to TRBD1. DNA of the CDR3: TGTGCCAGCAGCTTGGGACAGGGGCTCTATGGCTACACCTTC. It is translated as CASSLGQGLYGYTF.